This T cell receptor beta chain was captured by sequencing in a study of beta chain features in type 1 diabetes. Points from the study as a whole: Moderate but significant shortening of TCRB CDR3s was recorded in all four CD4+ subsets from Type 1 diabetes patients.

Sequenced material consisted of expressed TCRB transcripts (all of the isolated RNA was reverse transcribed). Produced via immunoSEQ multiplex PCR; TCRdb's table is partial and in-frame only. The sample holds about 170,000 clones, around 8% seen once. Looked up from germline, CDR1 is MNHEY and CDR2 is SVGAGI. V lost 0 bases and J lost 6; bases outside the gene matches: 7. The CDR3 is 16 residues long. This clone was seen a few times. The antigen is not known. This rearrangement joins TRBV6-5 to TRBJ2-7, with TRBD1 matching over 11 bases. This TCR was recovered from a middle-aged woman with type 1 diabetes. Specimen: central memory CD4+ T cells from blood. The DNA of the CDR3 is TGTGCCAGCAGTTACTCGAAGCGGACAGGGGGCAGCGAGCAGTACTTC. It translates to CASSYSKRTGGSEQYF.